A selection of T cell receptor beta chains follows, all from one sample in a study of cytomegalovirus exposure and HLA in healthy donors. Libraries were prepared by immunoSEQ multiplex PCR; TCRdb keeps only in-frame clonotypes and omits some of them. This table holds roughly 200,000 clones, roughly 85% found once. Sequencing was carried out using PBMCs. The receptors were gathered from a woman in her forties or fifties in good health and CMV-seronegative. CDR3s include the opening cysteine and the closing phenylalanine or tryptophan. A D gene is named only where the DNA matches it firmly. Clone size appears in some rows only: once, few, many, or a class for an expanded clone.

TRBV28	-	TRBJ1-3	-	TGTGCCAGCAGACGGGTCTCTGGAAACACCATATATTTT	CASRRVSGNTIYF
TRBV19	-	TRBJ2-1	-	TGTGCCAGTAGTTCAGGGCATCACCTCTCCTCCTACAATGAGCAGTTCTTC	CASSSGHHLSSYNEQFF
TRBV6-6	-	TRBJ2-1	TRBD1	TGTGCCAGCAGTCCGCTCGACAGGGGGGACAATGAGCAGTTCTTC	CASSPLDRGDNEQFF
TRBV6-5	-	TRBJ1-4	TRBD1	TGTGCCAGCAGGCCGACAGGGATGGGGAATGAAAAACTGTTTTTT	CASRPTGMGNEKLFF
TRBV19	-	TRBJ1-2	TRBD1	TGTGCCAGTAGTATAGGACAGGGCGGAAACTATGGCTACACCTTC	CASSIGQGGNYGYTF
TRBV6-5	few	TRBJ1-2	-	TGTGCCAGCAGTTACTCGTCGGGGTGGGATGGCTACACCTTC	CASSYSSGWDGYTF
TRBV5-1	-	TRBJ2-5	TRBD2	TGCGCCAGCAGCTTGGGACTAGCGGGACCACAAGAGACCCAGTACTTC	CASSLGLAGPQETQYF
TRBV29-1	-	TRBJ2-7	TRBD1	TGCAGCGTTGGTGGTGGACAGGGGGCTAACGAGCAGTACTTC	CSVGGGQGANEQYF
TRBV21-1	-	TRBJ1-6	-	TGTGCCAGCAGCAAAGTCGATGGCAGGGGGAATTCACCCCTCCACTTT	CASSKVDGRGNSPLHF
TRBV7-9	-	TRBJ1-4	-	TGTGCCAGCAGCTTATCGGGGAGTAATGAAAAACTGTTTTTT	CASSLSGSNEKLFF
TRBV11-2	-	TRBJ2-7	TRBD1	TGTGCCAGCAGGACAGGGGGTTCCTACGAGCAGTACTTC	CASRTGGSYEQYF
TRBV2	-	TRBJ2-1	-	TGTGCCAGCAGGGGAGACTTCTACAATGAGCAGTTCTTC	CASRGDFYNEQFF
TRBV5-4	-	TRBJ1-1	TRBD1	TGTGCCAGCAGCCCTAAAGGGACAGGCCTGAACACTGAAGCTTTCTTT	CASSPKGTGLNTEAFF
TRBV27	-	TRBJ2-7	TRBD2	TGTGCCAGCAGCATTAGCGGGAGCTCCTACGAGCAGTACTTC	CASSISGSSYEQYF
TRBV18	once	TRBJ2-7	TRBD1	TGTGCCAGCTCACCCTTACCGGACAGGGGGAGCGAGCAGTACTTC	CASSPLPDRGSEQYF
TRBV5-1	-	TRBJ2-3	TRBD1	TGCGCCAGCAGCCCCCGGACAGGACTCACAGATACGCAGTATTTT	CASSPRTGLTDTQYF
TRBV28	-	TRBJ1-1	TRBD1	TGTGCCAGCAGGCCCGGGACAGGGATTTTCATGAACACTGAAGCTTTCTTT	CASRPGTGIFMNTEAFF
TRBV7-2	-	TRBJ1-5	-	TGTGCCAGCAGCTTAGCAATAGATAGCAATCAGCCCCAGCATTTT	CASSLAIDSNQPQHF
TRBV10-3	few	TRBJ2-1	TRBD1	TGTGCCATCAGTGGGGGACAGAAGATCTACAATGAGCAGTTCTTC	CAISGGQKIYNEQFF
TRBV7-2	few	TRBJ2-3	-	TGTGCCAGCAGCCCCCAGGGCGGGGCAGCTGATACGCAGTATTTT	CASSPQGGAADTQYF
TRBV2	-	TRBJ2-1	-	TGTGCCAGCAGCTTCAGTAATGAGCAGTTCTTC	CASSFSNEQFF
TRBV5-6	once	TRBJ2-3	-	TGTGCCAGCAGCTTGGGGTCTTCGGGGGGCGGGCAGTATTTT	CASSLGSSGGGQYF
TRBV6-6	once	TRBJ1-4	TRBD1	TGTGCCAGCAGCCCTACAGGGGGCCTTAGTGAAAAACTGTTTTTT	CASSPTGGLSEKLFF
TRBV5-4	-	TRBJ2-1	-	TGTGCCAGCAGCCCCTTTCCCGGGGGGCGGTACAATGAGCAGTTCTTC	CASSPFPGGRYNEQFF
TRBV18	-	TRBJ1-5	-	TGTGCCAGCTCACAGATAGGGGGAAATCAGCCCCAGCATTTT	CASSQIGGNQPQHF
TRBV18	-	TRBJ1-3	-	TGTGCCAGCTCACGGCGGACTGTCTCTGGAAACACCATATATTTT	CASSRRTVSGNTIYF
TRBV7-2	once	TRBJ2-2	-	TGTGCCAGCAGCCCCCCAAGGGGCAGGGTCACCGGGGAGCTGTTTTTT	CASSPPRGRVTGELFF